Listed below are T cell receptor beta chains from one sample, sequenced in a study of blood T cell repertoires in COVID-19. The data were produced by immunoSEQ multiplex PCR, yet TCRdb's version contains in-frame clones alone and is incomplete. The table includes 82,000 or so clones, around 88% detected once. The sequencing sample was made of PBMCs or T cells enriched from blood (not recorded which). The receptors come from a woman in her forties or fifties with acute COVID-19. Each CDR3 is given with its conserved first and last residue. The D gene is left open where the match is weak. Only part of the rows carry a size: once, few, many, or a class if the clone is expanded.

clone_size d_call cdr3_length j_call v_call cdr3_aa cdr3_nt
- TRBD2 16 TRBJ2-3 TRBV24-1 CATSRGLAEKRDTQYF TGTGCCACTTCTCGAGGACTAGCAGAAAAAAGGGATACGCAGTATTTT
- TRBD2 14 TRBJ2-7 TRBV20-1 CSASTGTSGAGQYF TGCAGTGCTAGTACGGGGACTAGCGGGGCCGGGCAGTACTTC
- - 12 TRBJ2-4 TRBV5-4 CASSLEANIQYF TGTGCCAGCAGCTTGGAAGCGAACATTCAGTACTTC
- TRBD2 15 TRBJ2-7 TRBV19 CASSTSSGRLEEQYF TGTGCCAGTAGTACTTCTAGCGGGAGGTTAGAGGAGCAGTACTTC
- TRBD2 15 TRBJ2-3 TRBV3-1/TRBV3-2 CASSPERGGPDTQYF TGTGCCAGCAGCCCCGAGCGGGGCGGGCCAGATACGCAGTATTTT
- - 17 TRBJ2-3 TRBV24-1 CATSDLPQRSSTDTQYF TGTGCCACCAGTGATTTGCCCCAGCGGAGCTCCACAGATACGCAGTATTTT
- TRBD1 19 TRBJ1-5 TRBV6-2/TRBV6-3 CASSYSGQGALRGNQPQHF TGTGCCAGCAGTTATTCGGGGCAGGGGGCCTTGAGGGGCAATCAGCCCCAGCATTTT
- TRBD1 13 TRBJ2-5 TRBV5-4 CASSRTGVETQYF TGTGCCAGCAGCCGGACAGGGGTTGAGACCCAGTACTTC
- TRBD1 15 TRBJ1-2 TRBV25-1 CASSRGQAANYGYTF TGTGCCAGCAGTAGGGGACAGGCAGCTAACTATGGCTACACCTTC
- TRBD2 15 TRBJ2-1 TRBV14 CASSLTSGVYNEQFF TGTGCCAGCAGCCTTACTAGCGGGGTCTACAATGAGCAGTTCTTC
once TRBD1 13 TRBJ2-7 TRBV2 CASRPQGGYEQYF TGTGCCAGCAGACCACAGGGGGGCTACGAGCAGTACTTC
- - 16 TRBJ1-6 TRBV6-2/TRBV6-3 CASSPTGLYTGSPLHF TGTGCCAGCAGCCCCACGGGACTCTACACGGGCTCACCCCTCCACTTT
- - 16 TRBJ1-1 TRBV4-3 CASSLGTGTTNTEAFF TGCGCCAGCAGCCTAGGGACCGGGACAACGAACACTGAAGCTTTCTTT
- - 13 TRBJ2-7 TRBV11-1 CASSQARAGEQYF TGTGCCAGCAGCCAGGCCAGGGCCGGTGAGCAGTACTTC
- - 12 TRBJ1-1 TRBV12-3/TRBV12-4 CASSSFLFEAFF TGTGCCAGCAGTTCATTTTTGTTCGAAGCTTTCTTT
- TRBD2 16 TRBJ2-1 TRBV5-6 CASSGGLAGGNNEQFF TGTGCCAGCAGCGGGGGACTAGCGGGAGGGAACAATGAGCAGTTCTTC
- - 15 TRBJ2-7 TRBV4-1 CASSQDPRGSYEQYF TGCGCCAGCAGCCAAGATCCCCGAGGCTCCTACGAGCAGTACTTC
- - 14 TRBJ1-1 TRBV4-2 CASSRRGRNTEAFF TGTGCCAGCAGCCGGAGGGGCCGAAACACTGAAGCTTTCTTT
- TRBD2 14 TRBJ2-7 TRBV19 CASGAGEIFYEQYF TGTGCCAGTGGAGCGGGAGAGATTTTTTACGAGCAGTACTTC
- - 16 TRBJ2-2 TRBV9 CASSVGDGSGVGELFF TGTGCCAGCAGCGTAGGCGACGGGAGTGGCGTCGGGGAGCTGTTTTTT
once TRBD1 15 TRBJ1-5 TRBV27 CASKGTALSNQPQHF TGTGCCAGCAAGGGGACAGCACTTAGCAATCAGCCCCAGCATTTT
- - 15 TRBJ2-3 TRBV6-6 CASSRLVPSTDTQYF TGTGCCAGCAGTCGACTCGTTCCTAGCACAGATACGCAGTATTTT
- TRBD2 18 TRBJ2-3 TRBV24-1 CATSIAPGGLSSTDTQYF TGTGCCACCAGTATCGCCCCGGGGGGTCTATCTAGCACAGATACGCAGTATTTT
- - 13 TRBJ2-3 TRBV14 CASSPLRGDTQYF TGTGCCAGCAGCCCCCTTAGGGGAGATACGCAGTATTTT
- - 13 TRBJ1-1 TRBV7-9 CASSFRQGSEAFF TGTGCCAGCAGCTTTCGTCAGGGCAGTGAAGCTTTCTTT
- - 15 TRBJ1-1 TRBV9 CASSVDLQLNTEAFF TGTGCCAGCAGCGTCGACCTACAGCTGAACACTGAAGCTTTCTTT
- TRBD1 16 TRBJ1-4 TRBV5-6 CASSLGTGWGREKLFF TGTGCCAGCAGCTTGGGGACAGGGTGGGGTCGCGAAAAACTGTTTTTT
- - 14 TRBJ1-2 TRBV3-1/TRBV3-2 CASNRWGEAYGYTF TGTGCCAGCAACCGATGGGGGGAGGCTTATGGCTACACCTTC
- - 13 TRBJ2-7 TRBV6-1 CASSEGGGVEQYF TGTGCCAGCAGTGAAGGAGGAGGGGTCGAGCAGTACTTC
- - 17 TRBJ1-5 TRBV28 CASSLPQAPYSNQPQHF TGTGCCAGCAGTTTACCCCAGGCGCCATATAGCAATCAGCCCCAGCATTTT
- - 15 TRBJ2-3 TRBV3-1/TRBV3-2 CASSRQGRATDTQYF TGTGCCAGCAGCCGTCAGGGGAGGGCCACAGATACGCAGTATTTT
- TRBD1 14 TRBJ1-2 TRBV5-6 CASSPDRGNYGYTF TGTGCCAGCAGCCCGGACAGGGGGAACTATGGCTACACCTTC
- - 14 TRBJ2-2 TRBV2 CASSTGWRTGELFF TGTGCCAGCAGCACAGGGTGGAGAACCGGGGAGCTGTTTTTT
- - 16 TRBJ1-5 TRBV5-5 CASSLHPGVGNQPQHF TGTGCCAGCAGCTTGCATCCAGGGGTCGGCAATCAGCCCCAGCATTTT
- - 14 TRBJ2-7 TRBV27 CASTDSSRLYEQYF TGTGCCAGCACCGACAGTAGTAGGCTCTACGAGCAGTACTTC
- - 15 TRBJ2-2 TRBV5-1 CASSLGRGYTGELFF TGCGCCAGCAGCTTAGGTAGGGGTTACACCGGGGAGCTGTTTTTT
once - 13 TRBJ1-1 TRBV29-1 CSVELNSNTEAFF TGCAGCGTTGAGCTAAACAGCAACACTGAAGCTTTCTTT
- TRBD1 15 TRBJ1-2 TRBV18 CASSNRDSLLYGYTF TGTGCCAGCTCGAACCGGGACAGCCTTCTCTATGGCTACACCTTC
- - 13 TRBJ1-1 TRBV3-1/TRBV3-2 CASSPRQPHEAFF TGTGCCAGCAGCCCGAGACAGCCTCATGAAGCTTTCTTT
- - 14 TRBJ1-1 TRBV7-9 CASSPRGRNTEAFF TGTGCCAGCAGCCCCAGAGGCCGGAACACTGAAGCTTTCTTT
- TRBD1 14 TRBJ1-4 TRBV13 CASSLQGDNEKLFF TGTGCCAGCAGCTTACAGGGGGATAATGAAAAACTGTTTTTT
- TRBD1 12 TRBJ1-2 TRBV2 CASKYSGGGYTF TGTGCCAGCAAATACTCAGGGGGAGGCTACACCTTC
- TRBD2 14 TRBJ2-1 TRBV7-3 CASSPMGLDNEQFF TGTGCCAGCAGCCCAATGGGACTAGACAATGAGCAGTTCTTC
- TRBD2 19 TRBJ2-4 TRBV3-1/TRBV3-2 CASSVSSGSGEGAKNIQYF TGTGCCAGCAGTGTCTCTAGCGGGAGTGGGGAGGGAGCCAAAAACATTCAGTACTTC
- TRBD2 15 TRBJ2-7 TRBV11-2 CASSLGGLAFYEQYF TGTGCCAGCAGCTTAGGGGGACTAGCGTTCTACGAGCAGTACTTC
- - 15 TRBJ2-3 TRBV7-3 CASSLGGGTGDTQYF TGTGCCAGCAGCTTAGGCGGCGGGACTGGGGATACGCAGTATTTT
- - 13 TRBJ2-1 TRBV9 CASSVEGRVEQFF TGTGCCAGCAGCGTAGAGGGGCGTGTGGAGCAGTTCTTC
- - 13 TRBJ1-1 TRBV9 CASSAQVNTEAFF TGTGCCAGCAGCGCCCAGGTGAACACTGAAGCTTTCTTT
- - 16 TRBJ1-3 TRBV6-5 CASSYKSGFGGNTIYF TGTGCCAGCAGTTATAAGTCCGGATTCGGGGGAAACACCATATATTTT
- TRBD1 14 TRBJ2-2 TRBV19 CASKGTVNTGELFF TGTGCCAGTAAGGGGACAGTAAACACCGGGGAGCTGTTTTTT
- TRBD1 16 TRBJ2-2 TRBV5-6 CASSSTADRGTGELFF TGTGCCAGCAGCTCGACCGCGGACAGGGGCACCGGGGAGCTGTTTTTT
- - 12 TRBJ1-1 TRBV29-1 CSVEDQGGEAFF TGCAGCGTTGAAGATCAGGGCGGTGAAGCTTTCTTT
once - 14 TRBJ2-3 TRBV2 CASNQHAERDTQYF TGTGCCAGCAATCAACACGCGGAGAGAGATACGCAGTATTTT
once - 11 TRBJ1-1 TRBV3-1/TRBV3-2 CASSQREEAFF TGTGCCAGCAGCCAACGGGAGGAAGCTTTCTTT
- TRBD1 16 TRBJ2-7 TRBV5-1 CASSLVFGQAPYEQYF TGCGCCAGCAGCTTGGTTTTCGGACAGGCCCCCTACGAGCAGTACTTC
- - 15 TRBJ1-4 TRBV19 CASSNGPRTNEKLFF TGTGCCAGTAGTAATGGCCCGCGGACTAATGAAAAACTGTTTTTT
- - 14 TRBJ1-2 TRBV2 CASRTGHHLYGYTF TGTGCCAGCAGAACGGGACACCACCTCTATGGCTACACCTTC
- TRBD1 18 TRBJ1-2 TRBV19 CASSIHGKGQGVDYGYTF TGTGCCAGTAGTATACACGGCAAGGGACAGGGAGTTGACTATGGCTACACCTTC
- - 15 TRBJ2-7 TRBV24-1 CATSDRSPEESEQYF TGTGCCACCAGTGATAGGAGTCCGGAAGAAAGCGAGCAGTACTTC
- - 14 TRBJ2-2 TRBV19 CASSWYFNTGELFF TGTGCCAGTAGTTGGTACTTCAACACCGGGGAGCTGTTTTTT